This TCR beta chain was sequenced during a study of T cell repertoires in cytomegalovirus infection. Study information: Indications came from public TCR beta signatures; they pointed to CMV infection and to a matching HLA type.

Study-level results: In two of eight donors, the top clonotype was HLA-C-restricted CMV-specific. Individuals carrying CMV plus the relevant HLA were identified by cumulative frequency of public TCR beta families.

This clonotype was counted ten times or more. Its specificity is unknown. The junction had 15 bases not matched to a gene; V was cut back by 8 bases and J by 10 bases. Germline V gene sequence: CDR1 SGHTA, CDR2 FQGNSA. CDR3 length: 15 residues. TCRdb analysed the reads with MiXCR anew, one entry per CDR3 protein. The sample shows roughly 280,000 distinct CDR3 sequences, around 9% of them seen only once. Sample: PBMCs. The receptor's source is a human donor in good health (CMV status not recorded). Some clones in this sample may be carry-over from other donors' samples. V is TRBV7-2 and J is TRBJ1-4, with 8 bases matching TRBD1. The CDR3: CASSNRGTGKGKLFF. The CDR3 DNA reads as TGTGCCAGCTCTAATCGGGGGACAGGAAAAGGAAAACTGTTTTTT.